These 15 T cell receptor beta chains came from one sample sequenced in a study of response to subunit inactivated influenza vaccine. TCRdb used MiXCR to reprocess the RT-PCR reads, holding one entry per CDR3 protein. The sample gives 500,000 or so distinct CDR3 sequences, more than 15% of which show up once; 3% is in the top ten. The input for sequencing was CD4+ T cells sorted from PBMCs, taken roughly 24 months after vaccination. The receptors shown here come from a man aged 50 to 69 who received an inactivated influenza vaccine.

CDR3 DNA: TGTGCCAGCAGTTCACCCATCGGGGTTTCACCCCTCCACTTT. Translation gives CASSSPIGVSPLHF. The chain carries TRBV6-5 and TRBJ1-6; no reliable D call. V was pared by 4 bases and J by 9 bases, with 13 bases between. Per the germline V gene, CDR1 is MNHEY and CDR2 is SVGAGI. This CDR3 is 14 amino acids long.

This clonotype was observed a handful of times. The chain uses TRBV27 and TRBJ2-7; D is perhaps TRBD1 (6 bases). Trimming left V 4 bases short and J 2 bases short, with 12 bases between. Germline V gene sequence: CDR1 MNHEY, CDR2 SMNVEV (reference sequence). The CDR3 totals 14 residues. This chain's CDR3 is CASSSVDSTYEQYF. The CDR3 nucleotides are TGTGCCAGCAGTTCCGTGGACAGCACCTACGAGCAGTACTTC.

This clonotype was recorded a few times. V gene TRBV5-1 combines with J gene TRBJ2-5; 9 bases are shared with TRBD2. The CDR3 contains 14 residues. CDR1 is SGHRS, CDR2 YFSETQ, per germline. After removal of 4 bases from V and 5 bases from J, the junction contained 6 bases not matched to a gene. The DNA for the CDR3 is TGCGCCAGCAGCCCTGCGGGACTAGCCGAGACCCAGTACTTC. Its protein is CASSPAGLAETQYF. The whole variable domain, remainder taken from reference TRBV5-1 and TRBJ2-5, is KAGVTQTPRYLIKTRGQQVTLSCSPISGHRSVSWYQQTPGQGLQFLFEYFSETQRNKGNFPGRFSGRQFSNSRSEMNVSTLELGDSALYLCASSPAGLAETQYFGPGTRLLVL.

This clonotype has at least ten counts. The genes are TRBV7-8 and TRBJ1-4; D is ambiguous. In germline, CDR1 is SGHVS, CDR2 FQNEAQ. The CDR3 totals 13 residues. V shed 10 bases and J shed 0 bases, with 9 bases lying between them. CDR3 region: CATSGATNEKLFF. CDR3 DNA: TGTGCCACCTCGGGTGCAACTAATGAAAAACTGTTTTTT.

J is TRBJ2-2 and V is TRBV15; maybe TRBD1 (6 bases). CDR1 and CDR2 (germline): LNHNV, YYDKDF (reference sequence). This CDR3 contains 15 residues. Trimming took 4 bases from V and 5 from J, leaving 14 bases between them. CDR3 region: CATSNRDTPTGELFF. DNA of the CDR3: TGTGCCACCAGCAACCGGGACACCCCTACCGGGGAGCTGTTTTTT.

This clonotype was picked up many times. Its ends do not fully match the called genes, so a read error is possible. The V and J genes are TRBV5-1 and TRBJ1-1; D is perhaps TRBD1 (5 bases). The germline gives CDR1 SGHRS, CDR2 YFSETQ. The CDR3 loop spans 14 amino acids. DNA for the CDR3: TGTGCCAGCAGCTTGGGGCAGATGAACACTGAAGCTTTCTTT. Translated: CASSLGQMNTEAFF.

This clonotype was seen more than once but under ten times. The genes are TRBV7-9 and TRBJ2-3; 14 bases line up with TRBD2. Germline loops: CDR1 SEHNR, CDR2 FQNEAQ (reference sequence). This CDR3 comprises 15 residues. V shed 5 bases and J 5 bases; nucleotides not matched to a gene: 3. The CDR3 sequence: CASSVGTSGGDTQYF. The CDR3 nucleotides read TGTGCCAGCAGCGTCGGGACTAGCGGGGGAGATACGCAGTATTTT.

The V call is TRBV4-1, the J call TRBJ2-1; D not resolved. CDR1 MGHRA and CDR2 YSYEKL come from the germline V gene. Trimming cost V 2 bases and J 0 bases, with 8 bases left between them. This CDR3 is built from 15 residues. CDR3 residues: CASSQPESSYNEQFF. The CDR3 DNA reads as TGCGCCAGCAGCCAACCAGAGAGCTCCTACAATGAGCAGTTCTTC.

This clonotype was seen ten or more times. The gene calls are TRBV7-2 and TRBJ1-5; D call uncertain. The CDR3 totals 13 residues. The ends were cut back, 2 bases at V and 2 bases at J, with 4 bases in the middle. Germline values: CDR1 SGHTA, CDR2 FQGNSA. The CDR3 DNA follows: TGTGCCAGCAGCTTACGGCGCAATCAGCCCCAGCATTTT. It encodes CASSLRRNQPQHF.

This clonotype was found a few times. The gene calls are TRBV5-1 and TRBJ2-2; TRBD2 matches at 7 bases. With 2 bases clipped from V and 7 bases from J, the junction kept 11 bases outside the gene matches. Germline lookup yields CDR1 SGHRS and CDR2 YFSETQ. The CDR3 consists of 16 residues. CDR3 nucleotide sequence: TGCGCCAGCAGCTTCTATCCTAGCGGAGGGGACGGGGAGCTGTTTTTT. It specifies CASSFYPSGGDGELFF.

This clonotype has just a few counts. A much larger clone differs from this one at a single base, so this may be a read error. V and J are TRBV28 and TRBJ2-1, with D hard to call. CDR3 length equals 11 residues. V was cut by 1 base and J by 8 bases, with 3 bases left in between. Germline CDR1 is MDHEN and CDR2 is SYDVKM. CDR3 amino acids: CASSLFHEQFF. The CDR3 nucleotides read TGTGCCAGCAGTTTATTCCATGAGCAGTTCTTC.

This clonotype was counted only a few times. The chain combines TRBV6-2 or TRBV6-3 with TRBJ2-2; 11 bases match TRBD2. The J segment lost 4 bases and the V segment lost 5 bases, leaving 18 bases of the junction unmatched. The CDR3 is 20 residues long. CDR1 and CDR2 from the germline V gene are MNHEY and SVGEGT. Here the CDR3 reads CASSTGTSGYRSRTTGELFF. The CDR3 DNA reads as TGTGCCAGCAGTACCGGGACTAGCGGATACCGCTCCCGTACCACCGGGGAGCTGTTTTTT.

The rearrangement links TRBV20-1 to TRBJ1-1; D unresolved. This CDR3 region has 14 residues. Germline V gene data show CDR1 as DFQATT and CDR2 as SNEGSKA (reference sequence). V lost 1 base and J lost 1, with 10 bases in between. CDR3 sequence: CSARGGNKNTEAFF. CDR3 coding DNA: TGCAGTGCTAGAGGAGGGAATAAGAACACTGAAGCTTTCTTT.

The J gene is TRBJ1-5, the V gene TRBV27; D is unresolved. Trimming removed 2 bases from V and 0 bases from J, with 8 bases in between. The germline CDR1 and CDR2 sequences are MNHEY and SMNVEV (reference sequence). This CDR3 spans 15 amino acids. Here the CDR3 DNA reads TGTGCCAGCAGTTTAAACAGATTTAGCAATCAGCCCCAGCATTTT. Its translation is CASSLNRFSNQPQHF.

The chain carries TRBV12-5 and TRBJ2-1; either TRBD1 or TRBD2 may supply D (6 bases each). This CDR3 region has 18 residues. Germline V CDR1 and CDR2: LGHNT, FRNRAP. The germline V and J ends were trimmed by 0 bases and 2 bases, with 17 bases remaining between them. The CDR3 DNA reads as TGTGCTAGTGGTTTGGTACTGGGGGGCAGGGGAACCTACAATGAGCAGTTCTTC. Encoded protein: CASGLVLGGRGTYNEQFF.